The 19 T cell receptor beta chains given below trace back to one sample, sequenced in a study of early T cells in non-severe SARS-CoV-2 infection. In TCRdb, the 5' RACE reads were re-called with MiXCR into one record per CDR3 protein. The sample lists about 36,000 distinct CDR3 sequences, just under 4% occurring once. Sample: whole blood. These receptors all come from an adult who was a healthcare worker with PCR-confirmed SARS-CoV-2 infection or an uninfected control (not recorded which).

This clonotype was counted only a few times. This sequence joins TRBV7-9 and TRBJ1-5; tentatively, D is TRBD1 (5 bases). Deletions cut 5 bases from V and 5 bases from J, with 10 bases between. The CDR3 is 13 residues long. CDR1 and CDR2 (germline): SEHNR, FQNEAQ (reference sequence). The CDR3 region has the DNA TGTGCCAGCAGCCACCTGGGGGATCAGCCCCAGCATTTT. This encodes CASSHLGDQPQHF.

The chain carries TRBV28 and TRBJ2-3; 10 nucleotides line up with TRBD2. Germline V lookup: CDR1 MDHEN, CDR2 SYDVKM. This CDR3 is built from 14 residues. Trimming removed 5 bases from V and 6 bases from J; junction bases left unmatched: 5. The CDR3 sequence is CASSGAGGGDTQYF. Here the CDR3 DNA reads TGTGCCAGCAGTGGAGCGGGAGGGGGTGATACGCAGTATTTT.

Ten or more counts support this clonotype. The V call is TRBV20-1, the J call TRBJ2-1; D is ambiguous. The V end was cut by 5 bases, the J end by 9 bases, with 11 bases between. Germline lookup yields CDR1 DFQATT and CDR2 SNEGSKA (reference sequence). The CDR3 extends over 11 amino acids. The CDR3 is CSARLEIEQFF. The CDR3, as DNA: TGCAGTGCTCGGCTCGAGATTGAGCAGTTCTTC.

The table lists this clonotype with many counts. This sequence joins TRBV28 and TRBJ1-6, with D possibly matching TRBD1 (6 bases). Germline V gives CDR1 MDHEN, CDR2 SYDVKM. V was clipped by 6 bases and J by 10 bases, with 19 bases between them. This CDR3 has 15 amino acids. In DNA form, the CDR3 reads TGTGCCAGCAGAGAAACAGGGCTCAGGGACTCACCCCTCCACTTT. Translation: CASRETGLRDSPLHF.

The V and J genes are TRBV5-4 and TRBJ2-1; 11 nucleotides match TRBD2. With 1 base clipped from V and 6 bases from J, the junction kept 3 bases outside the gene matches. This CDR3 region has 15 residues. Germline V gene sequence: CDR1 SGHNT, CDR2 YYREEE (reference sequence). The CDR3 region is CASSLLAGGLNEQFF. The CDR3 DNA reads TGTGCCAGCAGCTTGTTAGCGGGAGGGCTCAATGAGCAGTTCTTC.

The chain combines TRBV6-4 with TRBJ1-2; D gene uncertain. Germline V gene sequence: CDR1 MRHNA, CDR2 SNTAGT. Trimming took off 6 bases at V and 4 bases at J, with 12 bases between the two ends. The CDR3 contains 13 residues. The CDR3 DNA follows: TGTGCCAGCAGGCCGGGCGACACCTATGGCTACACCTTC. Residues: CASRPGDTYGYTF.

This clonotype was observed at least ten times. The V gene is TRBV7-2, the J gene TRBJ2-7, with TRBD2 identical over 11 bases. V was clipped by 3 bases and J by 6 bases; unmatched bases: 4. The CDR3 runs to 14 residues. From germline, CDR1 is SGHTA and CDR2 FQGNSA. Here the CDR3 DNA reads TGTGCCAGCAGCTTGCCGACTAGCGGGACCGAGCAGTACTTC. Amino acids: CASSLPTSGTEQYF.

In its sample, this clonotype was seen a few times. An end of the junction differs from the germline gene, which may be a read error. This chain joins TRBV5-1 and TRBJ2-5; D is ambiguous. The CDR3 spans 15 residues. CDR1 is SGHRS and CDR2 is YFSETQ in the germline V gene. In DNA, the CDR3 is TGCGCCGGCAGCCTTCGGGCAGCAATCGAAGAGACCCAGTACTTC. Encoded protein: CAGSLRAAIEETQYF.

The J gene is TRBJ1-2, the V gene TRBV28; 9 bases line up with TRBD1. Germline lookup yields CDR1 MDHEN and CDR2 SYDVKM. Losses at the gene ends were 6 bases for V and 5 bases for J; bases not matched to a gene: 13. The CDR3 is 16 amino acids. The DNA for the CDR3 is TGTGCCAGCAGCATTGCCGGGACAGGGAGAGATTATGGCTACACCTTC. Its translation is CASSIAGTGRDYGYTF.

A word on this clonotype: Since no conserved phenylalanine or tryptophan closes the CDR3, a read error is the likely cause. The J gene is TRBJ2-7, the V gene TRBV12-3 or TRBV12-4; the D gene is possibly TRBD1 (5 bases). The CDR3 is made up of 14 amino acids. Trimming removed 1 base from V and 4 bases from J, with 11 bases in between. This CDR3 is CASSLGQGLYEQYD. CDR3 DNA: TGTGCCAGCAGTTTAGGGCAGGGTCTTTACGAGCAGTACGAC.

This clonotype appeared many times. This chain links TRBV7-6 with TRBJ1-5; D possibly corresponds to TRBD1 (5 bases). Germline loops: CDR1 SGHVS, CDR2 FNYEAQ. The CDR3 is 18 residues long. V lost 1 base to trimming and J lost 0 bases, with 16 bases between them. The CDR3 sequence: CASSLERGVDLSNQPQHF. CDR3 in DNA: TGTGCCAGCAGCTTAGAGCGGGGGGTCGACCTTAGCAATCAGCCCCAGCATTTT.

This clonotype was seen ten or more times. This CDR3 reads CASILAGGPSYNEQFF. The CDR3 DNA follows: TGTGCCAGCATCCTAGCGGGAGGGCCCTCCTACAATGAGCAGTTCTTC. V is TRBV7-8 and J is TRBJ2-1; 12 bases map to TRBD2. The V segment lost 7 bases and the J segment 0 bases; nucleotides outside the gene matches: 4. The CDR3 runs to 16 residues. CDR1 SGHVS and CDR2 FQNEAQ come from the germline V gene. Full variable domain (outside the CDR3, taken from reference TRBV7-8 and TRBJ2-1): GAGVSQSPRYKVAKRGQDVALRCDPISGHVSLFWYQQALGQGPEFLTYFQNEAQLDKSGLPSDRFFAERPEGSVSTLKIQRTQQEDSAVYLCASILAGGPSYNEQFFGPGTRLTVL.

This clonotype was detected only a few times. Here the CDR3 reads CASSDRQASTDTQYF. CDR3 coding DNA: TGTGCCAGCAGCGACCGACAGGCTAGCACAGATACGCAGTATTTT. The chain couples TRBV7-9 to TRBJ2-3, with D possibly TRBD1 on 6 matching bases. This CDR3 comprises 15 residues. Per germline, CDR1 SEHNR and CDR2 FQNEAQ (reference sequence). V dropped 5 bases and J dropped 0 bases, with 12 bases sitting between them.

This clonotype was detected ten times or more. This chain connects TRBV7-9 to TRBJ2-7, with 7 bases aligning to TRBD2. This CDR3 comprises 12 residues. Looked up from germline, CDR1 is SEHNR and CDR2 is FQNEAQ (reference sequence). V shed 5 bases and J 5 bases; nucleotides not matched to a gene: 3. Here the CDR3 reads CASSPRGDEQYV. In DNA form, the CDR3 reads TGTGCCAGCAGCCCTCGGGGGGACGAGCAGTACGTC.

This clonotype was found many times. V usage is TRBV5-4 and J usage is TRBJ2-2; weak D call: TRBD2 (6 bases). Per the germline V gene, CDR1 is SGHNT and CDR2 is YYREEE (reference sequence). The CDR3 covers 16 residues. With 4 bases removed from V and 0 bases from J, the gap between germline ends came to 13 bases. The CDR3 region is CASSLTRDSNTGELFF. The CDR3 bases are TGTGCCAGCAGCCTAACCCGGGACTCGAACACCGGGGAGCTGTTTTTT.

This clonotype was counted at least ten times. The chain links TRBV6-2 or TRBV6-3 to TRBJ1-5; 7 nucleotides align to TRBD1. J was trimmed by 4 bases and V by 2 bases; bases with no gene match: 8. CDR1 MNHEY and CDR2 SVGEGT come from the germline V gene. The CDR3 extends over 16 amino acids. Written as DNA, the CDR3 is TGTGCCAGCAGTTACGCCTACAGGGGAACTAATCAGCCCCAGCATTTT. It encodes CASSYAYRGTNQPQHF.

This clonotype has a count of ten or more. V and J are TRBV20-1 and TRBJ2-2; D gene unclear. The CDR3 has 13 residues. The V gene's germline CDR1 is DFQATT and CDR2 SNEGSKA (reference sequence). Trimming took 4 bases from V and 1 from J, leaving 7 bases between them. CDR3 coding DNA: TGCAGTGCTAAAAGTAGGAACACCGGGGAGCTGTTTTTT. Protein sequence: CSAKSRNTGELFF.

In this sample, this clonotype turned up many times. In DNA, the CDR3 is TGTGCCAGCAGCTTAGGTGGGGTTGTTAATTCACCCCTCCACTTT. It specifies CASSLGGVVNSPLHF. This chain links TRBV7-9 with TRBJ1-6; D is undetermined. The CDR3 is 15 amino acids. CDR1 and CDR2 (germline): SEHNR, FQNEAQ (reference sequence). V was clipped by 1 base and J by 6 bases, with 10 bases between them.

In regard to this clonotype: The junction differs from germline at one of its ends, possibly a read error. V usage is TRBV7-7 and J usage is TRBJ1-5; possibly TRBD1 for D (5 bases). The CDR3 covers 13 residues. The germline gives CDR1 SSHAT, CDR2 FNYEAQ (reference sequence). CDR3 sequence reads: CASSLFRDQPQHF. CDR3 in DNA: TGTGCTAGCAGCTTATTCAGGGATCAGCCCCAGCATTTT.